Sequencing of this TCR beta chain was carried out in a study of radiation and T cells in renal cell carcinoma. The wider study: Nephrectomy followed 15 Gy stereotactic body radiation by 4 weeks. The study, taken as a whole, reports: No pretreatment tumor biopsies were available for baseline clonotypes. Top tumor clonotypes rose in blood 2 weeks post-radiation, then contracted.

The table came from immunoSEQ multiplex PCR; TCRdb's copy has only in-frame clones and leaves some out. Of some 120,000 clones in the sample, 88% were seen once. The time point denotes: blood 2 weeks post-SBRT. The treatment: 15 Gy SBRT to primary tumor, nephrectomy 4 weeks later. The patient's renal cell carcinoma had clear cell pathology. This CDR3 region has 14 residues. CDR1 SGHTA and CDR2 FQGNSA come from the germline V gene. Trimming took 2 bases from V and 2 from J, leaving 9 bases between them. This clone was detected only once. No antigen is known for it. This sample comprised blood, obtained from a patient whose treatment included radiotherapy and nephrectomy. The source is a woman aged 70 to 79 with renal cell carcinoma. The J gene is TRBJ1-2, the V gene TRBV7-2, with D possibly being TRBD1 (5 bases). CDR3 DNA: TGTGCCAGCAGCTTATCGACAGAAAACTATGGCTACACCTTC. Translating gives CASSLSTENYGYTF.